Below, 23 T cell receptor beta chains from the same sample are listed, as sequenced in a study of blood T cell repertoires in COVID-19. Measured with immunoSEQ multiplex PCR; TCRdb has only the in-frame clones, and not every one. Here the sample spans about 43,000 clones, roughly 87% being singletons. The specimen sequenced was peripheral blood. The receptors here all came from a woman in her fifties or sixties with acute or convalescent COVID-19.

The chain has TRBV5-6 and TRBJ1-2; a weak D match, TRBD1 (6 bases). V gave up 0 bases and J gave up 2 bases, with 8 bases separating them. The CDR3 contains 14 residues. The V gene's germline CDR1 is SGHDT and CDR2 YYEEEE. The CDR3 coding sequence is TGTGCCAGCAGCTTGGCAGGGGTCAACTATGGCTACACCTTC. This gives the protein CASSLAGVNYGYTF.

J is TRBJ2-1 and V is TRBV6-5, with D hard to call. Germline V gene lookup returns CDR1 MNHEY and CDR2 SVGAGI. V lost 6 bases and J lost 11, with 14 bases in between. This CDR3 comprises 12 residues. The chain's CDR3 is CASSSPSRQQFF. DNA of the CDR3: TGTGCCAGCAGCTCCCCTTCTAGGCAGCAGTTCTTC.

The chain links TRBV12-3 or TRBV12-4 to TRBJ1-1, with 7 nucleotides matching TRBD1. The CDR3 extends over 13 amino acids. The V and J ends lost 5 bases and 1 base, in that order; junction bases with no gene match: 1. The CDR3 region is CASSRTGNTEAFF. CDR3 coding DNA: TGTGCCAGCAGTCGGACAGGGAACACTGAAGCTTTCTTT.

This clone was recorded once. The chain's CDR3 is CASSYSTTLNEQFF. DNA of the CDR3: TGTGCCAGCAGTTACTCGACAACGTTAAATGAGCAGTTCTTC. This rearrangement joins TRBV6-5 to TRBJ2-1; no firm D call. Germline V gives CDR1 MNHEY, CDR2 SVGAGI. The CDR3 spans 14 residues. Trimming left V 0 bases short and J 7 bases short, with 10 bases between.

The chain carries TRBV24-1 and TRBJ2-3; TRBD2 might be the D (5 bases). V lost 4 bases, J lost 3 bases, and 10 bases lay in between. Germline V gives CDR1 KGHDR, CDR2 SFDVKD. This CDR3 is built from 14 residues. The CDR3, as DNA: TGTGCCACCAGTGAAGAGGGTTATACAGATACGCAGTATTTT. Residues: CATSEEGYTDTQYF.

The chain carries TRBV29-1 and TRBJ1-1, with 8 bases that match TRBD1. In germline, CDR1 is SQVTM, CDR2 ANQGSEA. This CDR3 comprises 14 residues. Germline trimming cut 2 bases from V and 4 bases from J; bases unmatched to any gene: 6. The DNA for the CDR3 is TGCAGCGTTGAACCGACAGGGGTGGGCACTGAAGCTTTCTTT. Protein sequence: CSVEPTGVGTEAFF.

J is TRBJ2-7 and V is TRBV15; D possibly corresponds to TRBD1 (5 bases). Germline V gives CDR1 LNHNV, CDR2 YYDKDF (reference sequence). Trimming pared 4 bases from V and 2 bases from J, leaving 9 bases between. The CDR3 has 13 amino acids. CDR3 nucleotide sequence: TGTGCCACCAGCATGGACATTACCTACGAGCAGTACTTC. It translates to CATSMDITYEQYF.

The chain employs TRBV29-1 and TRBJ1-1, with no clear D. Per germline, CDR1 SQVTM and CDR2 ANQGSEA. V dropped 3 bases and J dropped 5 bases, with 16 bases sitting between them. This CDR3 has 14 residues. DNA for the CDR3: TGCAGCGTTGATACTTCGGCGGGTTTGACTGAAGCTTTCTTT. Translating it yields CSVDTSAGLTEAFF.

The chain is built from TRBV20-1 and TRBJ2-3; 9 nucleotides align to TRBD2. V was pared by 3 bases and J by 5 bases, with 9 bases of the junction left unmatched. The CDR3 sequence is 15 residues long. Germline CDR1 DFQATT, CDR2 SNEGSKA (reference sequence). As DNA, the CDR3 is TGCAGTGCTAGTCGGCTAGCGGGGAATCAAGATACGCAGTATTTT. It translates to CSASRLAGNQDTQYF.

The rearrangement joins TRBV4-1 to TRBJ2-7, with D possibly matching TRBD1 (6 bases). The V gene lost 0 bases and the J gene lost 6 bases, with 18 bases spanning the gap. Germline V gene data show CDR1 as MGHRA and CDR2 as YSYEKL. The CDR3 is made up of 16 amino acids. DNA of the CDR3: TGCGCCAGCAGCCAAGATCGACAGGCCCGGCAGGGCGAGCAGTACTTC. It specifies CASSQDRQARQGEQYF.

The chain combines TRBV10-3 with TRBJ1-2; D call uncertain. This CDR3 spans 13 amino acids. CDR1 is ENHRY, CDR2 SYGVKD, per germline. Trimming left V 0 bases short and J 4 bases short, with 6 bases between. CDR3 protein: CAISESTGYGYTF. CDR3 in DNA: TGTGCCATCAGTGAGTCTACGGGCTATGGCTACACCTTC.

This chain links TRBV2 with TRBJ2-7, with TRBD2 matching 16 bases. Germline lookup yields CDR1 SNHLY and CDR2 FYNNEI. With 2 bases clipped from V and 2 bases from J, the junction kept 9 bases outside the gene matches. The CDR3 is 19 residues long. CDR3 region: CASSEPVGTSGGVPYEQYF. In DNA, the CDR3 is TGTGCCAGCAGTGAACCGGTTGGGACTAGCGGGGGGGTCCCCTACGAGCAGTACTTC.

The rearrangement joins TRBV5-5 to TRBJ1-2; D is unclear. V gave up 0 bases and J gave up 0 bases, with 9 bases separating them. CDR3 length: 15 amino acids. Germline V gene sequence: CDR1 SGHKS, CDR2 YYEKEE (reference sequence). CDR3 in amino acids: CASSLEQPANYGYTF. In DNA form, the CDR3 reads TGTGCCAGCAGCTTGGAACAACCAGCTAACTATGGCTACACCTTC.

The rearrangement joins TRBV27 to TRBJ1-2; TRBD1 might be the D (5 bases). The CDR3 has 13 residues. V lost 4 bases, J lost 7 bases, and 13 bases lay in between. CDR1 MNHEY and CDR2 SMNVEV come from the germline V gene (reference sequence). The CDR3 protein is CASSSQGRGGYTF. In DNA form, the CDR3 reads TGTGCCAGCAGTTCCCAGGGCCGTGGTGGCTACACCTTC.

V gene TRBV24-1 combines with J gene TRBJ2-3; 8 bases align to TRBD2. The V gene's germline CDR1 is KGHDR and CDR2 SFDVKD. V shed 4 bases and J 3 bases; nucleotides not matched to a gene: 5. CDR3 length: 15 amino acids. The CDR3 loop reads CATSDSRLATDTQYF. As DNA, the CDR3 is TGTGCCACCAGTGACTCCCGACTAGCGACAGATACGCAGTATTTT.

The rearrangement uses TRBV3-1 (or the pseudogene TRBV3-2) and TRBJ2-7; D possibly corresponds to TRBD2 (6 bases). Germline CDR1 reads LGHDT; CDR2 reads YNNKEL (reference sequence). V dropped 1 base and J dropped 3 bases, with 13 bases sitting between them. This CDR3 spans 15 amino acids. The CDR3 region has the DNA TGTGCCAGCAGCCAAGGATTGCAGGGAGGCTACGAGCAGTACTTC. Its protein product is CASSQGLQGGYEQYF.

The CDR3 nucleotides are TGTGCCAGCAGCCGACCTAGCGGGGGGGCCGGGGATACGCAGTATTTT. This sequence encodes CASSRPSGGAGDTQYF. The chain couples TRBV3-1 (or the pseudogene TRBV3-2) to TRBJ2-3, with TRBD2 matching over 12 bases. This CDR3 comprises 16 residues. The V gene end was trimmed by 4 bases and the J gene end by 6 bases; junction bases not matched to a gene: 8. The germline V gene encodes CDR1 LGHDT and CDR2 YNNKEL (reference sequence).

The V and J genes are TRBV7-9 and TRBJ1-1, with D maybe TRBD1 (5 bases). This CDR3 is built from 15 residues. The V end lost 3 bases, the J end lost 5 bases, and 16 bases lay between the germline ends. CDR1 and CDR2 from the germline V gene are SEHNR and FQNEAQ (reference sequence). Here the CDR3 reads CASSFSGTGETEAFF. The CDR3 DNA reads as TGTGCCAGCAGCTTCTCCGGGACGGGAGAGACTGAAGCTTTCTTT.

The gene calls are TRBV5-4 and TRBJ1-4; perhaps TRBD1 as D (5 bases). Germline-derived CDR1 and CDR2 are SGHNT and YYREEE (reference sequence). CDR3 length equals 15 residues. V lost 0 bases to trimming and J lost 4 bases, with 10 bases between them. DNA of the CDR3: TGTGCCAGCAGCTTGGAGGGGTCAGTTAATGAAAAACTGTTTTTT. This translates into CASSLEGSVNEKLFF. Drawing the rest from reference TRBV5-4 and TRBJ1-4, the complete variable domain is ETGVTQSPTHLIKTRGQQVTLRCSSQSGHNTVSWYQQALGQGPQFIFQYYREEENGRGNFPPRFSGLQFPNYSSELNVNALELDDSALYLCASSLEGSVNEKLFFGSGTQLSVL.

CDR3 DNA: TGTGCCAGCAGCTTGAAGGGGCAGGGCTGGGCCGGGGAGCTGTTTTTT. Translation: CASSLKGQGWAGELFF. This rearrangement joins TRBV5-6 to TRBJ2-2, with D tentatively TRBD1 (5 bases). V lost 1 base, J lost 6 bases, and 16 bases lay in between. The CDR3 runs to 16 residues. Germline-derived CDR1 and CDR2 are SGHDT and YYEEEE.

V and J are TRBV6-6 and TRBJ1-4; D remains ambiguous. CDR3 size: 10 residues. V lost 8 bases and J 11 bases, leaving 9 bases between the germline ends. Germline CDR1 is MNHNY and CDR2 is SVGAGI (reference sequence). Written as DNA, the CDR3 is TGTGCCAGCGCGGAAGAGAAACTGTTTTTT. Translation gives CASAEEKLFF.

This chain connects TRBV7-9 to TRBJ2-1; 9 bases are a match to TRBD1. CDR1 and CDR2 (germline): SEHNR, FQNEAQ (reference sequence). The CDR3 is 17 residues long. After removal of 4 bases from V and 6 bases from J, the junction contained 13 bases not matched to a gene. CDR3 DNA sequence: TGTGCCAGCAGCTACGCTCGGGACAGGGTCTTTATCAATGAGCAGTTCTTC. Residues: CASSYARDRVFINEQFF.

The gene calls are TRBV6-5 and TRBJ1-6, with TRBD1 as a possible D gene (5 bases). The germline V and J ends were trimmed by 7 bases and 5 bases, with 9 bases remaining between them. The germline V gene encodes CDR1 MNHEY and CDR2 SVGAGI. This CDR3 is built from 13 residues. CDR3 region: CASNDRNNSPLHF. The CDR3 DNA follows: TGTGCCAGCAACGACAGAAATAATTCACCCCTCCACTTT.